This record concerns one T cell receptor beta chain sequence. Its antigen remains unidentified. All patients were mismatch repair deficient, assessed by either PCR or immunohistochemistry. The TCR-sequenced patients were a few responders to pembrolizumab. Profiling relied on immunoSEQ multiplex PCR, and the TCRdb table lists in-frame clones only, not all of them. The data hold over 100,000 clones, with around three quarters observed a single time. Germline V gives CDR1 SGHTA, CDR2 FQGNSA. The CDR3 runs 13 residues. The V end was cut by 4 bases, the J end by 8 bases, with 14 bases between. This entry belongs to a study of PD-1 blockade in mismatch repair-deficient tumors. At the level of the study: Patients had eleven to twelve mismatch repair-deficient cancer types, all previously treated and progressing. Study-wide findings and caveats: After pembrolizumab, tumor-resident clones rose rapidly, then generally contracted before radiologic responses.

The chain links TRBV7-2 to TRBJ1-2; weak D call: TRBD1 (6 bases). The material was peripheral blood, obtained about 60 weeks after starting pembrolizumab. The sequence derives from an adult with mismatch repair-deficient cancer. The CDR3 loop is CASSSQQGRGYTF. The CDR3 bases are TGTGCCAGCAGCTCGCAACAGGGACGAGGCTACACCTTC.